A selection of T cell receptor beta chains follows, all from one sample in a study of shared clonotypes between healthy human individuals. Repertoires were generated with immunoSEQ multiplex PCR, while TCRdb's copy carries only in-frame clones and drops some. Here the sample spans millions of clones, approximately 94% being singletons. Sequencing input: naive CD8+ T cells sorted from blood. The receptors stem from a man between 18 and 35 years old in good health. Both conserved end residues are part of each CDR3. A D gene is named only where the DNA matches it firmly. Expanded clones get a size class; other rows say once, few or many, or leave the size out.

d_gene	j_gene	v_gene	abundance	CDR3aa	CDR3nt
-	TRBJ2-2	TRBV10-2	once	CASSPTSRGTGELFF	TGCGCCAGCAGTCCAACCAGCCGGGGGACCGGGGAGCTGTTTTTT
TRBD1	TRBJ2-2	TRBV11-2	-	CASSRTGDTGELFF	TGTGCCAGCAGTAGGACAGGGGACACCGGGGAGCTGTTTTTT
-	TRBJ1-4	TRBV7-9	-	CASSVGSNEKLFF	TGTGCCAGCAGCGTTGGGAGTAATGAAAAACTGTTTTTT
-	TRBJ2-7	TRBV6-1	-	CASSKDMISYEQYF	TGTGCCAGCAGTAAGGACATGATCTCCTACGAGCAGTACTTC
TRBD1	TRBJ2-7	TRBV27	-	CASSSGQNEQYF	TGTGCCAGCAGTTCGGGACAGAACGAGCAGTACTTC
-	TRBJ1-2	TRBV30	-	CAWSAGEKGCTF	TGTGCCTGGAGTGCTGGGGAGAAGGGCTGCACCTTC
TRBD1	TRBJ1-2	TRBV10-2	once	CASSERWAGGHYGYTF	TGCGCCAGCAGTGAGCGGTGGGCAGGGGGCCACTATGGCTACACCTTC
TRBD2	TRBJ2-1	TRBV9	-	CASSDRTSAYNEQFF	TGTGCCAGCAGCGACCGGACTAGCGCTTACAATGAGCAGTTCTTC
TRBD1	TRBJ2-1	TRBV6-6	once	CASSTTGESYNEQFF	TGTGCCAGCAGTACCACAGGGGAGAGCTACAATGAGCAGTTCTTC
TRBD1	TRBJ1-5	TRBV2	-	CASTGGTGRQPQHF	TGTGCCAGCACCGGCGGGACAGGTCGACAGCCCCAGCATTTT
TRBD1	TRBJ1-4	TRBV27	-	CASSGTAENEKLFF	TGTGCCAGCAGTGGGACAGCCGAAAATGAAAAACTGTTTTTT
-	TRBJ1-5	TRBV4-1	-	CASSHRVSNQPQHF	TGCGCCAGCAGCCACAGGGTTAGCAATCAGCCCCAGCATTTT
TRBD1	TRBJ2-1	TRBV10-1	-	CASSDPKPGQGYNEQFF	TGCGCCAGCAGTGACCCTAAACCGGGACAGGGTTACAATGAGCAGTTCTTC
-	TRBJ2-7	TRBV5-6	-	CASSPEPRTYEQYF	TGTGCCAGCAGCCCCGAACCCCGGACCTACGAGCAGTACTTC
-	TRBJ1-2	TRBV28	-	CASTETGGNYGYTF	TGTGCCAGCACCGAGACTGGCGGGAATTATGGCTACACCTTC
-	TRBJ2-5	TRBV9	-	CASSARARETQYF	TGTGCCAGCAGCGCCCGGGCACGAGAGACCCAGTACTTC
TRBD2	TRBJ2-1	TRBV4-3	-	CASSQVWAGGNEQFF	TGCGCCAGCAGCCAAGTCTGGGCGGGGGGCAATGAGCAGTTCTTC
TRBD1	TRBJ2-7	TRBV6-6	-	CASTLQTGSLYEQYF	TGTGCCAGCACCCTTCAGACAGGGAGCCTCTACGAGCAGTACTTC
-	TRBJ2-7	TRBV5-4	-	CASSSSQGGIYEQYF	TGTGCCAGCAGCTCTTCGCAGGGGGGTATATACGAGCAGTACTTC
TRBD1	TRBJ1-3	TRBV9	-	CASSAPGQGAGNTIYF	TGTGCCAGCAGCGCACCGGGACAGGGGGCAGGAAACACCATATATTTT